This T cell receptor beta chain was identified during a study of T-cell reconstitution after alpha-beta-depleted transplantation in children. Study-wide points: By about two months after transplant, alpha-beta T cells reportedly arose from several hundred graft clones that had expanded. Fresh T-cell production supplied most of the T-cell counts and diversity seen one year after transplant.

Construction of the TCRbeta library involved unique molecular identifiers. TCRdb recomputed calls from the PCR reads with MiXCR, one row per CDR3 protein. The profile shows some 550,000 distinct CDR3 sequences, about 21% of them singletons. The CDR3 length is 15 residues. Germline-derived CDR1 and CDR2 are DFQATT and SNEGSKA (reference sequence). The V gene lost 5 bases and the J gene lost 0 bases, with 15 bases spanning the gap. Regarding this clonotype: Its target is not known.

V gene TRBV20-1 combines with J gene TRBJ2-3, with D possibly being TRBD1 (6 bases). Sequencing used PBMCs, mostly from graft donor cells, obtained 360 days after TCRalphabeta/CD19-depleted stem cell transplant. The source of this sequence is a boy less than two years old who had a stem cell transplant for acute myeloid leukemia, so the T cells may come from the graft donor. This CDR3 reads CSAPGALLSTDTQYF. Written as DNA, the CDR3 is TGCAGTGCTCCAGGGGCTCTACTAAGCACAGATACGCAGTATTTT.